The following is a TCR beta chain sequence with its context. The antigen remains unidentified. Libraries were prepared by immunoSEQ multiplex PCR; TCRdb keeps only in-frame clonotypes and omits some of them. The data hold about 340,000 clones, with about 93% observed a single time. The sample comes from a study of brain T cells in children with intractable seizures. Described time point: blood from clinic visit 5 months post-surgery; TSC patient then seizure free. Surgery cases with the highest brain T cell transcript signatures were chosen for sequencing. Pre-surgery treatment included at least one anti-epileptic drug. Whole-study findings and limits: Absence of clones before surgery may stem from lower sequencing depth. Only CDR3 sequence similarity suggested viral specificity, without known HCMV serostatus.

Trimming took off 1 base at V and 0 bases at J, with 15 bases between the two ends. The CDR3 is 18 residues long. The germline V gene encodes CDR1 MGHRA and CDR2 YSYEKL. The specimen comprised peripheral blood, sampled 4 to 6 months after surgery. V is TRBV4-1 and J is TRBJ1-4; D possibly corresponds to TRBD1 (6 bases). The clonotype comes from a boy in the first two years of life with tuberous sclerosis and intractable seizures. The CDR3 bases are TGCGCCAGCAGCCAAGCCAGGGTGGGGGCTGCAACTAATGAAAAACTGTTTTTT. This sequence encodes CASSQARVGAATNEKLFF.